The 17 T cell receptor beta chains below were found in one sample sequenced in a study of blood T cell repertoires in COVID-19. Here immunoSEQ multiplex PCR was the method, and the copy in TCRdb shows in-frame clones only, minus some. This table has fewer than 250,000 clones, approximately 84% appearing once. What was sequenced was peripheral blood. All receptors come from a woman aged 70-85 years with active or convalescent COVID-19.

The rearrangement uses TRBV6-5 and TRBJ2-7; 7 bases fit TRBD2. This CDR3 region has 12 residues. In germline, CDR1 is MNHEY, CDR2 SVGAGI. The J segment lost 9 bases and the V segment lost 6 bases, leaving 8 bases of the junction unmatched. CDR3 sequence reads: CASRASGGWQYF. In DNA, the CDR3 is TGTGCCAGCAGGGCTAGCGGAGGGTGGCAGTACTTC.

The gene calls are TRBV5-1 and TRBJ2-1; 7 nucleotides match TRBD2. Germline lookup yields CDR1 SGHRS and CDR2 YFSETQ. Losses at the gene ends were 3 bases for V and 5 bases for J; bases not matched to a gene: 8. The CDR3 totals 15 residues. CDR3 sequence reads: CASSYSGTTNNEQFF. CDR3 nucleotides: TGCGCCAGCAGCTACTCCGGGACTACCAACAATGAGCAGTTCTTC. Looking up the rest from reference TRBV5-1 and TRBJ2-1 gives the full variable domain: KAGVTQTPRYLIKTRGQQVTLSCSPISGHRSVSWYQQTPGQGLQFLFEYFSETQRNKGNFPGRFSGRQFSNSRSEMNVSTLELGDSALYLCASSYSGTTNNEQFFGPGTRLTVL.

The chain links TRBV5-5 to TRBJ2-3; maybe TRBD2 (5 bases). The V gene's germline CDR1 is SGHKS and CDR2 YYEKEE (reference sequence). The V end lost 4 bases, the J end lost 5 bases, and 14 bases lay between the germline ends. The CDR3 extends over 14 amino acids. The CDR3 DNA is TGTGCCAGCAGCCCCGCCAGTGAGGGAGATACGCAGTATTTT. Its translation: CASSPASEGDTQYF.

V gene TRBV27 combines with J gene TRBJ1-1; 8 bases align to TRBD1. In germline, CDR1 is MNHEY, CDR2 SMNVEV (reference sequence). The V gene end was trimmed by 2 bases and the J gene end by 1 base; junction bases not matched to a gene: 12. The CDR3 length is 18 residues. The CDR3 nucleotides read TGTGCCAGCAGTTTACGTGGCAGGGGGCCGAACAGGAACACTGAAGCTTTCTTT. It translates to CASSLRGRGPNRNTEAFF.

Only a few counts were recorded for this clone. The rearrangement links TRBV21-1 to TRBJ2-1; the table's D call of TRBD2 was not tested on the DNA. TRBV21-1 is recorded as a pseudogene. This CDR3 contains 13 residues. In DNA, the CDR3 is TGTGCCAGCAGCAAAGACGCCGGGAATGAGCAGTTCTTC. This translates into CASSKDAGNEQFF.

The chain is built from TRBV2 and TRBJ1-2, with 7 bases aligning to TRBD1. There are 15 residues in the CDR3. Germline CDR1 reads SNHLY; CDR2 reads FYNNEI. The trim removed 2 bases at V and 8 bases at J, leaving 11 bases unmatched. The CDR3 DNA is TGTGCCAGCAGTGAACCACAGGGGTTCGTTGAGGGCTACACCTTC. It is translated as CASSEPQGFVEGYTF.

This rearrangement joins TRBV2 to TRBJ2-1; D is possibly TRBD1 (6 bases). The CDR3 sequence is 14 residues long. V lost 9 bases to trimming and J lost 9 bases, with 21 bases between them. CDR1 SNHLY and CDR2 FYNNEI come from the germline V gene. Here the CDR3 DNA reads TGTGCCAGTCCTGGGGGCAGGATGGGCGGTGAGCAGTTCTTC. It is translated as CASPGGRMGGEQFF.

The rearrangement uses TRBV27 and TRBJ2-3; 7 nucleotides line up with TRBD2. Looked up from germline, CDR1 is MNHEY and CDR2 is SMNVEV (reference sequence). Losses at the gene ends were 3 bases for V and 4 bases for J; bases not matched to a gene: 13. The length of the CDR3 is 17 residues. CDR3 amino acids: CASSFRDYAYGADTQYF. The CDR3 DNA is TGTGCCAGCAGTTTTCGGGACTACGCTTATGGGGCAGATACGCAGTATTTT.

The J gene is TRBJ2-6, the V gene TRBV19, with a tentative D call TRBD1 (6 bases). Trimming cost V 9 bases and J 2 bases, with 14 bases left between them. This CDR3 has 15 residues. Germline values: CDR1 LNHDA, CDR2 SQIVND (reference sequence). The CDR3 nucleotides read TGTGCCAGCCACCCCAACAGGGCTGGGGCCAACGTCCTGACTTTC. Residues: CASHPNRAGANVLTF.

The sample holds a few counts of this clone. The V call is TRBV6-5, the J call TRBJ2-1; 10 bases agree with TRBD2. The germline CDR1 and CDR2 sequences are MNHEY and SVGAGI. This CDR3 has 15 amino acids. The V and J ends lost 5 bases and 4 bases, in that order; junction bases with no gene match: 5. The CDR3 region has the DNA TGTGCCAGCAGTAAGCGGGAGGGGACTTACAATGAGCAGTTCTTC. Residues: CASSKREGTYNEQFF.

The genes are TRBV10-2 and TRBJ2-1; D is possibly TRBD2 (6 bases). Trimming removed 7 bases at V and 0 bases at J, with 16 bases between. The CDR3 loop spans 16 amino acids. Germline V CDR1 and CDR2: WSHSY, SAAADI. CDR3 amino acids: CASIGSGGASYNEQFF. In nucleotides, the CDR3 is TGCGCCAGCATTGGATCCGGGGGAGCCTCCTACAATGAGCAGTTCTTC.

The gene calls are TRBV2 and TRBJ1-1; D unclear. Germline lookup yields CDR1 SNHLY and CDR2 FYNNEI. V lost 7 bases to trimming and J lost 2 bases, with 11 bases between them. The length of the CDR3 is 13 residues. Here the CDR3 reads CASISDPNTEAFF. CDR3 nucleotides: TGTGCCAGCATTAGCGACCCTAACACTGAAGCTTTCTTT.

V gene TRBV4-1 combines with J gene TRBJ2-3; maybe TRBD2 (5 bases). The CDR3 runs to 18 residues. With 4 bases removed from V and 8 bases from J, the gap between germline ends came to 28 bases. The germline gives CDR1 MGHRA, CDR2 YSYEKL. CDR3 in DNA: TGCGCCAGCAGCCGCCTCGCCGGACTCCGGAACACCCCGGCTACGCAGTATTTT. As protein: CASSRLAGLRNTPATQYF.

The chain couples TRBV28 to TRBJ1-2; D gene ambiguous. Germline CDR1 MDHEN, CDR2 SYDVKM. V was clipped by 8 bases and J by 7 bases, with 11 bases between them. The CDR3 is 11 amino acids. The CDR3 reads CASGVNPGYTF. CDR3 nucleotide sequence: TGTGCCAGCGGAGTCAACCCTGGCTACACCTTC.

This chain uses TRBV30 with TRBJ1-4; D perhaps matches TRBD1 (5 bases). V shed 2 bases and J shed 0 bases, with 10 bases lying between them. Germline CDR1 and CDR2: GTSNPN and SVGIG (reference sequence). The CDR3 length is 15 residues. The CDR3 region has the DNA TGTGCCTGGAGTCCCTCGGGGGCAACTAATGAAAAACTGTTTTTT. Amino acids: CAWSPSGATNEKLFF.

V is TRBV7-6 and J is TRBJ2-3; a possible D gene is TRBD2 (6 bases). The CDR3 extends over 16 amino acids. Germline CDR1 and CDR2: SGHVS and FNYEAQ. V was pared by 6 bases and J by 2 bases, with 18 bases between. This CDR3 is CASSLRRGLFTDTQYF. CDR3 bases: TGTGCCAGCAGTCTGAGGCGGGGACTTTTCACAGATACGCAGTATTTT.

This chain links TRBV4-2 with TRBJ1-4, with 8 nucleotides matching TRBD1. The CDR3 consists of 19 residues. The trim removed 3 bases at V and 5 bases at J, leaving 17 bases unmatched. CDR1 is LGHNA, CDR2 YNFKEQ, per germline. In DNA form, the CDR3 reads TGTGCCAGCAGCCACTTAGTGGGACAGGCTCCAGGAGAGAATGAAAAACTGTTTTTT. Translation: CASSHLVGQAPGENEKLFF.